The rows below give T cell receptor beta chains drawn from one sample of a study. TCRdb redid the calling of the 5' RACE reads with MiXCR, one entry per CDR3 protein. Here the sample spans some 8,700 distinct CDR3 sequences, more than 15% being singletons. Source material: memory CD4+ T cells sorted from blood. The receptors come from a female donor with breast cancer. Each CDR3 is given with its conserved first and last residue. Size is omitted from some rows. Given values are once, few, many or a class for expanded clones.

j_call | v_call | clone_size | cdr3_aa
TRBJ1-1 | TRBV5-1 | medium-sized | CASSKIDGVVAFF
TRBJ1-6 | TRBV7-9 | . | CASRPTGPSVSPLHF
TRBJ2-2 | TRBV7-2 | many | CASSRGAEGTGELFF
TRBJ2-7 | TRBV12-3/TRBV12-4 | many | CASSLRGVAYEQYF
TRBJ1-5 | TRBV25-1 | many | CASSEDSLGNQPQHF
TRBJ2-5 | TRBV7-9 | medium-sized | CASSFPRGVASETQYF
TRBJ1-1 | TRBV29-1 | many | CSVTDGMNTEAFF
TRBJ1-2 | TRBV5-6 | many | CASSIPQSYGYTF
TRBJ2-7 | TRBV7-2 | . | CASNLVVSGAYERYF
TRBJ1-4 | TRBV20-1 | few | CSARTASNEKLFF
TRBJ2-7 | TRBV20-1 | medium-sized | CSALRQESYEQYF
TRBJ1-5 | TRBV20-1 | medium-sized | CSARNFRGSNQPQHF
TRBJ1-6 | TRBV5-1 | medium-sized | CASSYRDPGNSPLHF
TRBJ1-2 | TRBV4-2 | medium-sized | CASSQATVLGVYGYTF
TRBJ1-1 | TRBV5-3 | . | CARSLVHTEAFF
TRBJ2-5 | TRBV5-5 | medium-sized | CASSLGSGVETQYF
TRBJ1-1 | TRBV5-1 | . | CASSLAAEDWRTEAFF
TRBJ1-3 | TRBV20-1 | few | CSAMTGSGNTIYF
TRBJ2-3 | TRBV4-2 | medium-sized | CASSQDGRDTQYF
TRBJ2-3 | TRBV5-1 | medium-sized | CASSFRSGSTDTQYF
TRBJ1-1 | TRBV30 | once | CAWRLQGRGNTEAFF
TRBJ1-4 | TRBV5-1 | many | CASSFYTGFNEKLFF
TRBJ2-3 | TRBV15 | . | CATSRDLASGSAQYF
TRBJ1-3 | TRBV7-2 | medium-sized | CASSLDRAAGNTIYF